These 15 T cell receptor beta chains originate from one sample sequenced in a study of blood T cell repertoires in COVID-19. Produced via immunoSEQ multiplex PCR; TCRdb's table is partial and in-frame only. The repertoire consists of over 130,000 clones, with 75% to 90% occurring once and the leading ten covering about 4.2%. Sequenced sample: peripheral blood. Source of these receptors: a woman at least 80 years old with acute or convalescent COVID-19.

The chain uses TRBV6-2 or TRBV6-3 and TRBJ1-6, with a weak D call TRBD1 (5 bases). The CDR3 extends over 14 amino acids. V was clipped by 5 bases and J by 8 bases, with 13 bases between them. CDR1 is MNHEY and CDR2 is SVGEGT in the germline V gene. CDR3 bases: TGTGCCAGCAGTCCCCTAAGGGGCCATTCACCCCTCCACTTT. Translation: CASSPLRGHSPLHF.

The chain uses TRBV7-9 and TRBJ2-3, with D tentatively TRBD2 (5 bases). This CDR3 is built from 16 residues. The V gene's germline CDR1 is SEHNR and CDR2 FQNEAQ (reference sequence). The ends were cut back, 5 bases at V and 0 bases at J, with 15 bases in the middle. Here the CDR3 reads CASSPPFRTSTDTQYF. CDR3 bases: TGTGCCAGCAGCCCCCCGTTCCGGACTAGCACAGATACGCAGTATTTT.

This clone was observed a single time. V is TRBV5-4 and J is TRBJ1-2, with D perhaps TRBD1 (5 bases). V lost 4 bases and J lost 3, with 16 bases in between. Looked up from germline, CDR1 is SGHNT and CDR2 is YYREEE (reference sequence). This CDR3 is 15 amino acids long. This chain's CDR3 is CASSPLGGGYYGYTF. In DNA, the CDR3 is TGTGCCAGCAGCCCCCTCGGGGGGGGATACTATGGCTACACCTTC.

The chain uses TRBV3-1 (or the pseudogene TRBV3-2) and TRBJ2-3; 10 bases are a match to TRBD2. CDR1 is LGHDT and CDR2 is YNNKEL in the germline V gene (reference sequence). This CDR3 comprises 19 residues. V lost 2 bases, J lost 6 bases, and 17 bases stayed unmatched. In DNA, the CDR3 is TGTGCCAGCAGCCAAATTACTGGTACTAGCGGGGCCAGGGGGGATACGCAGTATTTT. Protein product: CASSQITGTSGARGDTQYF.

The rearrangement joins TRBV11-2 to TRBJ2-3, with D possibly matching TRBD2 (5 bases). Trimming stripped 8 bases from V and 0 bases from J, with 6 bases between. The CDR3 has 12 amino acids. CDR1 SGHAT and CDR2 FQNNGV come from the germline V gene. The CDR3 protein is CASQRSTDTQYF. CDR3 in DNA: TGTGCCAGCCAGCGGAGCACAGATACGCAGTATTTT.

There are a few counts of this clone. The chain has TRBV5-1 and TRBJ2-3; 8 positions match TRBD1. Per germline, CDR1 SGHRS and CDR2 YFSETQ. CDR3 length: 15 residues. The V gene end was trimmed by 3 bases and the J gene end by 4 bases; junction bases not matched to a gene: 7. The CDR3 DNA reads as TGCGCCAGCAGCTCGTCGACAGGGGTGGCAGATACGCAGTATTTT. It codes for CASSSSTGVADTQYF.

The chain has TRBV27 and TRBJ2-1; D remains unclear. Germline V lookup: CDR1 MNHEY, CDR2 SMNVEV (reference sequence). V dropped 3 bases and J dropped 0 bases, with 9 bases sitting between them. The CDR3 is 15 residues long. The CDR3 region is CASSFVLSSYNEQFF. In nucleotides, the CDR3 is TGTGCCAGCAGTTTCGTTCTTAGCTCCTACAATGAGCAGTTCTTC.

The chain carries TRBV5-4 and TRBJ2-3; TRBD2 aligns across 7 bases. CDR3 length: 14 amino acids. Germline V CDR1 and CDR2: SGHNT, YYREEE (reference sequence). With V trimmed by 4 bases and J by 7 bases, 9 bases remained unmatched. The DNA for the CDR3 is TGTGCCAGCAGCGGCGGGAGTCGAGCGCATACGCAGTATTTT. Translation gives CASSGGSRAHTQYF.

This clone has ten or more counts. CDR3 amino acids: CASSRQFPYEQYF. The CDR3 nucleotides are TGTGCCAGCAGTCGACAGTTCCCCTACGAGCAGTACTTC. The rearrangement joins TRBV2 to TRBJ2-7, with D tentatively TRBD1 (5 bases). This CDR3 has 13 amino acids. Trimming cost V 5 bases and J 2 bases, with 10 bases left between them. Germline V gene data show CDR1 as SNHLY and CDR2 as FYNNEI.

The V gene is TRBV24-1, the J gene TRBJ2-7, with 8 positions matching TRBD2. Losses at the gene ends were 2 bases for V and 0 bases for J; bases not matched to a gene: 5. The CDR3 loop spans 16 amino acids. Looked up from germline, CDR1 is KGHDR and CDR2 is SFDVKD. The CDR3 here is CATSDYPGLGSYEQYF. DNA of the CDR3: TGTGCCACCAGTGATTATCCGGGACTAGGCTCCTACGAGCAGTACTTC.

This chain links TRBV6-5 with TRBJ1-6; weak D call: TRBD1 (5 bases). The CDR3 covers 15 residues. Germline CDR1 and CDR2: MNHEY and SVGAGI. The V end lost 8 bases, the J end lost 7 bases, and 18 bases lay between the germline ends. This CDR3 is CASESLRGSNSPLHF. The CDR3 DNA is TGTGCCAGCGAGAGTCTTCGGGGGTCGAATTCACCCCTCCACTTT.

V gene TRBV5-8 combines with J gene TRBJ1-5; unclear D gene. The ends were cut back, 1 base at V and 0 bases at J, with 11 bases in the middle. Germline loops: CDR1 SGHTS, CDR2 YDEGEE. CDR3 length equals 16 residues. CDR3 sequence: CASSLFGAYSNQPQHF. In DNA, the CDR3 is TGTGCCAGCAGCTTGTTCGGAGCTTATAGCAATCAGCCCCAGCATTTT. Complete variable domain (other parts from reference TRBV5-8 and TRBJ1-5): EAGVTQSPTHLIKTRGQQATLRCSPISGHTSVYWYQQALGLGLQFLLWYDEGEERNRGNFPPRFSGRQFPNYSSELNVNALELEDSALYLCASSLFGAYSNQPQHFGDGTRLSIL.

The V call is TRBV12-3 or TRBV12-4, the J call TRBJ1-1; D is perhaps TRBD1 (6 bases). With 5 bases removed from V and 11 bases from J, the gap between germline ends came to 18 bases. The CDR3 runs 13 residues. Written as DNA, the CDR3 is TGTGCCAGCAGTCCCCTAGGGGGAAGGGAGGCTTTCTTT. This encodes CASSPLGGREAFF.

V gene TRBV27 combines with J gene TRBJ1-2; D unclear. This CDR3 comprises 16 residues. V was shortened by 5 bases and J by 2 bases, with 18 bases between the two germline ends. Germline CDR1 MNHEY, CDR2 SMNVEV (reference sequence). CDR3 nucleotides: TGTGCCAGCAGTGCCCGCCCCTTGAGCGGGAACTATGGCTACACCTTC. Translating it yields CASSARPLSGNYGYTF.

V gene TRBV29-1 combines with J gene TRBJ2-7, with D possibly TRBD2 on 6 matching bases. Germline lookup yields CDR1 SQVTM and CDR2 ANQGSEA. V lost 6 bases and J 7 bases, leaving 10 bases between the germline ends. The CDR3 length is 10 residues. The CDR3 region is CSVGSQEQYF. DNA for the CDR3: TGCAGCGTCGGGAGTCAGGAGCAGTACTTC.